The clone carrying this T cell receptor beta chain was observed a few times. Its antigen is unknown. The CDR3 is made up of 14 amino acids. Germline V gene lookup returns CDR1 SGHDT and CDR2 YYEEEE. V gave up 4 bases and J gave up 7 bases, with 18 bases separating them. TCRdb ran MiXCR on the 5' RACE reads and lists one entry per CDR3 protein. The sample includes 150,000 to 200,000 distinct CDR3 sequences, more than 15% seen only once; the top ten take roughly 1.9%. The data derive from a study of T-cell memory formation after mild COVID-19. Findings and caveats of the study: Cross-reactive memory apparently joined, as some responding clones appeared in pre-infection memory.

The chain links TRBV5-6 to TRBJ2-7; D assignment may be TRBD1 or TRBD2 (5 bases each). The clonotype comes from an adult woman who had mild COVID-19 (a few samples of this study predate the infection). Cell type and time point are not known. Material: PBMCs or a T cell subset sorted from them (not recorded which). CDR3 DNA: TGTGCCAGCAGCACAGGACTCTCCTCCAGGGAGCAGTACTTC. Translating it yields CASSTGLSSREQYF. The full variable domain, in which reference TRBV5-6 and TRBJ2-7 provide the parts outside the CDR3, is DAGVTQSPTHLIKTRGQQVTLRCSPKSGHDTVSWYQQALGQGPQFIFQYYEEEERQRGNFPDRFSGHQFPNYSSELNVNALLLGDSALYLCASSTGLSSREQYFGPGTRLTVT.